This TCR beta chain was sequenced in a study of chemoradiotherapy in HPV16-positive cancers. This clone appeared a few times. Its target is unknown. General study findings and limits: Candidate HPV-specific clones and E7-related TCR motifs grew in tumor during treatment.

This CDR3 region has 16 residues. V was cut by 2 bases and J by 0 bases, with 11 bases left in between. Germline assignment: CDR1 SGDLS and CDR2 YYNGEE. The protocol was immunoSEQ multiplex PCR, while the TCRdb copy is restricted to in-frame clones and leaves out a portion. Of tens of thousands of clones detected, 90% appear once; the ten largest clones hold more than 3%. This clonotype was sampled from a human donor with HPV-associated anogenital cancer. The sample consisted of blood, taken from a patient who underwent chemoradiotherapy. The chain recombines TRBV9 with TRBJ1-4; D call uncertain. CDR3 loop: CASSVGRLATNEKLFF. Here the CDR3 DNA reads TGTGCCAGCAGCGTCGGCAGGCTTGCAACTAATGAAAAACTGTTTTTT.